The 14 T cell receptor beta chains below come from one sample, sequenced in a study of radiation and T cells in renal cell carcinoma. The table came from immunoSEQ multiplex PCR; TCRdb's copy has only in-frame clones and leaves some out. The data contain about 62,000 clones, over 65% of them singletons. Time point noted: blood 4 weeks post-SBRT, at nephrectomy. This sample's treatment: 15 Gy SBRT to primary tumor, nephrectomy 4 weeks later. The material was blood, obtained from a patient whose treatment included radiotherapy and nephrectomy. The receptors were sampled from a man between 60 and 75 years old with renal cell carcinoma.

The gene calls are TRBV28 and TRBJ2-7; D is perhaps TRBD1 (5 bases). Looked up from germline, CDR1 is MDHEN and CDR2 is SYDVKM. The ends were cut back, 8 bases at V and 2 bases at J, with 13 bases in the middle. This CDR3 is built from 13 residues. This CDR3 is CASGRTPPYEQYF. In nucleotides, the CDR3 is TGTGCCAGCGGCAGGACACCACCCTACGAGCAGTACTTC. Based on the CDR3 plus reference TRBV28 and TRBJ2-7, the full variable domain is DVKVTQSSRYLVKRTGEKVFLECVQDMDHENMFWYRQDPGLGLRLIYFSYDVKMKEKGDIPEGYSVSREKKERFSLILESASTNQTSMYLCASGRTPPYEQYFGPGTRLTVT.

The chain recombines TRBV4-3 with TRBJ1-2; no clear D gene. CDR3 length: 15 residues. The V end was cut by 0 bases, the J end by 4 bases, with 12 bases between. In germline, CDR1 is LGHNA, CDR2 YSLEER. Written as DNA, the CDR3 is TGCGCCAGCAGCCAAGACAGCACCGACGGCTATGGCTACACCTTC. This encodes CASSQDSTDGYGYTF.

The genes are TRBV13 and TRBJ2-5; 7 nucleotides agree with TRBD1. The CDR3 covers 13 residues. J gave up 3 bases and V 7 bases, and 5 bases lay outside the gene matches. Germline CDR1 PRHDT, CDR2 FYEKMQ (reference sequence). The CDR3, as DNA: TGTGCCAGCAAACGACAGGGTGAAGAGACCCAGTACTTC. It encodes CASKRQGEETQYF.

This chain uses TRBV5-6 with TRBJ1-1, with 8 positions matching TRBD1. Looked up from germline, CDR1 is SGHDT and CDR2 is YYEEEE. The CDR3 has 16 residues. J was trimmed by 6 bases and V by 2 bases; bases with no gene match: 12. Here the CDR3 reads CASSFDLRQGKPEAFF. Written as DNA, the CDR3 is TGTGCCAGCAGCTTTGACCTGAGACAGGGGAAACCTGAAGCTTTCTTT.

The chain combines TRBV28 with TRBJ1-2, with a possible D match to TRBD1 (5 bases). The CDR3 extends over 14 amino acids. Germline V lookup: CDR1 MDHEN, CDR2 SYDVKM. The V and J ends lost 2 bases and 3 bases respectively, with 10 bases between them. CDR3 sequence reads: CASSLRGRDYGYTF. The CDR3 bases are TGTGCCAGCAGTTTACGAGGCAGGGACTATGGCTACACCTTC.

This clone is a singleton in its sample. The V gene is TRBV6-6, the J gene TRBJ2-7; D not resolved. Trimming removed 5 bases at V and 0 bases at J, with 17 bases between. The CDR3 runs 16 residues. Germline V gives CDR1 MNHNY, CDR2 SVGAGI (reference sequence). CDR3 bases: TGTGCCAGCAGTCCCGCATACGACACCTACTCCTACGAGCAGTACTTC. Residues: CASSPAYDTYSYEQYF.

V usage is TRBV30 and J usage is TRBJ2-1, with D possibly TRBD2 on 6 matching bases. Deletions cut 3 bases from V and 4 bases from J, with 19 bases between. This CDR3 has 16 residues. The germline CDR1 and CDR2 sequences are GTSNPN and SVGIG (reference sequence). The CDR3 is CAWRILGPGVYNEQFF. In DNA, the CDR3 is TGTGCCTGGAGGATTTTAGGACCGGGGGTATACAATGAGCAGTTCTTC.

The table lists this clone with a few counts. The chain uses TRBV18 and TRBJ1-5; the D gene is possibly TRBD1 (5 bases). V lost 6 bases and J 2 bases, leaving 11 bases between the germline ends. Germline loops: CDR1 KGHSH, CDR2 LQKENI. The CDR3 length is 14 residues. The chain's CDR3 is CASSRGGGNQPQHF. CDR3 sequence (DNA): TGTGCCAGCTCTCGGGGAGGGGGCAATCAGCCCCAGCATTTT.

The CDR3 protein is CASSLSGIEAFF. The CDR3 coding sequence is TGTGCCAGCAGCCTTAGCGGGATTGAAGCTTTCTTT. The chain couples TRBV7-9 to TRBJ1-1, with D hard to call. The CDR3 is 12 residues long. V dropped 5 bases and J dropped 7 bases, with 11 bases sitting between them. The germline V gene encodes CDR1 SEHNR and CDR2 FQNEAQ (reference sequence). Using reference TRBV7-9 and TRBJ1-1 for the parts outside the CDR3, the full variable domain is DTGVSQNPRHKITKRGQNVTFRCDPISEHNRLYWYRQTLGQGPEFLTYFQNEAQLEKSRLLSDRFSAERPKGSFSTLEIQRTEQGDSAMYLCASSLSGIEAFFGQGTRLTVV.

The chain employs TRBV11-3 and TRBJ2-2; 7 bases align to TRBD1. From germline, CDR1 is SGHNT and CDR2 YENEEA. Trimming cost V 5 bases and J 4 bases; bases outside gene matches: 7. This CDR3 contains 15 residues. CDR3 protein: CASSLTGVVTGELFF. The CDR3 nucleotides read TGTGCCAGCAGCCTTACAGGGGTTGTCACCGGGGAGCTGTTTTTT.

The chain combines TRBV6-6 with TRBJ1-2; TRBD1 aligns across 11 bases. With V trimmed by 7 bases and J by 4 bases, 11 bases remained unmatched. The germline gives CDR1 MNHNY, CDR2 SVGAGI (reference sequence). The CDR3 extends over 16 amino acids. CDR3 nucleotide sequence: TGTGCCAGCACCCCCGGACAGGGGGCGGGTTCCTATGGCTACACCTTC. Translation: CASTPGQGAGSYGYTF.

The V and J genes are TRBV10-3 and TRBJ2-2; D is possibly TRBD2 (6 bases). Germline lookup yields CDR1 ENHRY and CDR2 SYGVKD. This CDR3 contains 13 residues. The CDR3 DNA follows: TGTGCTACCGTAGCGGAGAACACCGGGGAGCTGTTTTTT. Translation: CATVAENTGELFF.

This clone is medium-sized. V is TRBV4-3 and J is TRBJ2-1, with D possibly being TRBD1 (5 bases). Trimming removed 1 base from V and 9 bases from J, with 16 bases in between. Germline V gives CDR1 LGHNA, CDR2 YSLEER. This CDR3 spans 15 amino acids. DNA of the CDR3: TGCGCCAGCAGCCAAGTCTTAGGGGCGAACATTGAGCAGTTCTTC. Amino acids: CASSQVLGANIEQFF.

This clone was detected only a few times. J is TRBJ1-1 and V is TRBV14; D might be TRBD1 (5 bases). This CDR3 has 15 residues. Trimming took off 4 bases at V and 5 bases at J, with 17 bases between the two ends. Germline CDR1 is SGHDN and CDR2 is FVKESK. CDR3 bases: TGTGCCAGCAGCCCTCAGAGGGGTTCATGGACTGAAGCTTTCTTT. This codes for CASSPQRGSWTEAFF. The full variable domain, rest sourced from reference TRBV14 and TRBJ1-1, is EAGVTQFPSHSVIEKGQTVTLRCDPISGHDNLYWYRRVMGKEIKFLLHFVKESKQDESGMPNNRFLAERTGGTYSTLKVQPAELEDSGVYFCASSPQRGSWTEAFFGQGTRLTVV.